These T cell receptor beta chains were read from a single sample in a study of blood T cells in healthy people across ages. TCRdb re-called the 5' RACE reads through MiXCR, storing one row per CDR3 protein. Among some 760,000 distinct CDR3 sequences listed, around a quarter were seen once. Separately, the same data were catalogued under a study of T cells of mothers and their children.

Sequenced material: blood. These receptor sequences come from a boy younger than 18 in good health. Each CDR3 is given without its conserved first and last residue.

.	TRBV29-1	SVGLAPAGVSNEQF
TRBJ1-5	TRBV6-1	ATRPLQGKNRDQPQH
TRBJ2-2	TRBV7-3	ASSLLDTGELF
TRBJ2-3	TRBV9	ASSASGARGTDTQY
TRBJ2-3	TRBV27	ASSYSGKSTDTQY
TRBJ1-4	TRBV7-9	ASRYEGALNEKLF
TRBJ2-5	TRBV19	ASRAGETQY
TRBJ2-7	TRBV5-1	ASSFGTSQYYEQY
TRBJ2-5	TRBV27	ASSLWGLAGAGEQF
TRBJ2-1	TRBV12-3/TRBV12-4	ASSLGPNQETSGGYNEQF